The sequence of this T cell receptor beta chain was determined in a study of patients and donors after allogeneic stem cell transplantation. This clonotype was seen many times. Looked up from germline, CDR1 is SGHRS and CDR2 is YFSETQ. V was clipped by 2 bases and J by 1 base, with 11 bases between them. This CDR3 is 15 amino acids long. One entry per CDR3 protein, called by TCRdb with MiXCR from the RT-PCR reads. The sample shows about 87,000 distinct CDR3 sequences, just under 5% of them seen only once. The receptor's source is a human donor who was either an allogeneic HSCT recipient or a stem cell or donor lymphocyte infusion donor (not recorded which). It is not recorded whose cells these are; they may come from a transplant donor. The sequenced sample was blood, either unsorted or a sorted T cell fraction (not recorded which). The V call is TRBV5-1, the J call TRBJ2-3; D possibly uses TRBD1 or TRBD2 (6 bases each). CDR3 amino acids: CASSFRRGGTDTQYF. CDR3 nucleotide sequence: TGCGCCAGCAGCTTTCGTAGGGGGGGCACAGATACGCAGTATTTT.